The next 15 T cell receptor beta chains were all read from a single sample in a study of T cell responses to AZD1222 COVID-19 vaccine. Data came from immunoSEQ multiplex PCR; TCRdb stores just in-frame clones and leaves some out. The repertoire holds about 100,000 clones, with around 89% as singletons. The sample consisted of peripheral blood, taken on day 0 of AZD1222 vaccination. The source is an adult in good health.

This chain connects TRBV7-3 to TRBJ2-5; possible D gene TRBD2, 5 bases. This CDR3 region has 14 residues. Germline lookup yields CDR1 SGHTA and CDR2 FQGTGA. Trimming removed 1 base at V and 4 bases at J, with 10 bases between. The DNA of the CDR3 is TGTGCCAGCAGCTTAAATGGCGGGCGAGAGACCCAGTACTTC. Protein product: CASSLNGGRETQYF.

This chain uses TRBV11-2 with TRBJ2-6; the D gene is possibly TRBD2 (5 bases). V gave up 3 bases and J gave up 0 bases, with 18 bases separating them. The germline gives CDR1 SGHAT, CDR2 FQNNGV. There are 19 residues in the CDR3. The CDR3 region has the DNA TGTGCCAGCAGCTTGGAAGTGAGCGGCAAGGGCTCTGGGGCCAACGTCCTGACTTTC. Its translation is CASSLEVSGKGSGANVLTF.

The rearrangement joins TRBV6-5 to TRBJ1-1; D not certain. V was clipped by 5 bases and J by 1 base, with 14 bases between them. Germline values: CDR1 MNHEY, CDR2 SVGAGI. The CDR3 length is 15 residues. As DNA, the CDR3 is TGTGCCAGCAGTCGGATGTTTGGGGAGAACACTGAAGCTTTCTTT. Its translation is CASSRMFGENTEAFF.

The chain combines TRBV12-5 with TRBJ1-1, with D unresolved. Germline loops: CDR1 LGHNT, CDR2 FRNRAP. V was pared by 6 bases and J by 4 bases, with 12 bases between. The CDR3 sequence is 13 residues long. The CDR3 here is CASGVEEGTEAFF. The CDR3, as DNA: TGTGCTAGTGGAGTCGAAGAAGGCACTGAAGCTTTCTTT.

The chain recombines TRBV28 with TRBJ2-3; TRBD2 aligns across 10 bases. The junction had 12 bases not matched to a gene; V was cut back by 5 bases and J by 7 bases. CDR1 MDHEN and CDR2 SYDVKM come from the germline V gene. CDR3 length equals 16 residues. In DNA form, the CDR3 reads TGTGCCAGCAGTCCCCGGGGAGCGGGAGGGCAAAATACGCAGTATTTT. The encoded protein is CASSPRGAGGQNTQYF.

This sequence joins TRBV4-1 and TRBJ2-3, with D perhaps TRBD2 (5 bases). Germline values: CDR1 MGHRA, CDR2 YSYEKL. The CDR3 runs to 16 residues. V lost 4 bases to trimming and J lost 4 bases, with 18 bases between them. CDR3 in amino acids: CASSRRTGVQPDTQYF. CDR3 sequence (DNA): TGCGCCAGCAGCCGACGGACTGGGGTTCAGCCAGATACGCAGTATTTT.

The chain is built from TRBV4-1 and TRBJ2-5; no firm D call. The CDR3 consists of 17 residues. V was trimmed by 1 base and J by 2 bases, leaving 17 bases between them. Germline lookup yields CDR1 MGHRA and CDR2 YSYEKL. CDR3 nucleotides: TGCGCCAGCAGCCAAGGGTATCTGGGAATACATCAAGAGACCCAGTACTTC. Translation gives CASSQGYLGIHQETQYF.

This sequence joins TRBV29-1 and TRBJ2-7; weak D call: TRBD2 (5 bases). CDR3 length: 12 residues. Trimming removed 1 base at V and 6 bases at J, with 10 bases between. Per germline, CDR1 SQVTM and CDR2 ANQGSEA. CDR3 region: CSVEARGSEQYF. CDR3 bases: TGCAGCGTTGAAGCCCGGGGTAGCGAGCAGTACTTC.

The rearrangement links TRBV28 to TRBJ2-4; 7 bases match TRBD1. CDR3 length equals 15 residues. The ends lost 6 bases at V and 2 bases at J; junction bases unmatched: 7. Germline V lookup: CDR1 MDHEN, CDR2 SYDVKM. The CDR3 nucleotides read TGTGCCAGCAGCAATACAGGGGCGCCCAAAAACATTCAGTACTTC. Residues: CASSNTGAPKNIQYF.

This chain uses TRBV6-2 or TRBV6-3 with TRBJ1-5, with TRBD1 as a possible D gene (5 bases). The V end was cut by 6 bases, the J end by 2 bases, with 14 bases between. This CDR3 is 15 amino acids long. The germline V gene has CDR1 MNHEY and CDR2 SVGEGT. The CDR3 reads CASRPRGEGNQPQHF. The DNA for the CDR3 is TGTGCCAGCAGACCTAGGGGTGAGGGCAATCAGCCCCAGCATTTT.

J is TRBJ2-7 and V is TRBV30; tentative D call: TRBD1 (6 bases). The CDR3 is 13 residues long. Trimming left V 5 bases short and J 12 bases short, with 23 bases between. The germline V gene has CDR1 GTSNPN and CDR2 SVGIG (reference sequence). The CDR3 coding sequence is TGTGCCTGGTTGGATCTAAAGAATGGACAGCGGTACTTC. This translates into CAWLDLKNGQRYF.

The rearrangement joins TRBV5-1 to TRBJ2-1; 14 nucleotides agree with TRBD2. The CDR3 sequence is 19 residues long. The ends lost 0 bases at V and 0 bases at J; junction bases unmatched: 5. CDR1 SGHRS and CDR2 YFSETQ come from the germline V gene. The CDR3 coding sequence is TGCGCCAGCAGCTTGGCCGGGACTAGCGGGGGCCACTCCTACAATGAGCAGTTCTTC. This gives the protein CASSLAGTSGGHSYNEQFF.

This clone was found once. This chain uses TRBV11-2 with TRBJ2-1; D remains ambiguous. The CDR3 is 13 residues long. V gave up 5 bases and J gave up 3 bases, with 8 bases separating them. The germline CDR1 and CDR2 sequences are SGHAT and FQNNGV. CDR3 nucleotide sequence: TGTGCCAGCAGCCCGGCGCTCTACAATGAGCAGTTCTTC. Translating it yields CASSPALYNEQFF.

The CDR3 here is CASSPDRGLGIYYGYTF. CDR3 DNA sequence: TGTGCCAGTAGTCCGGACAGGGGGCTGGGGATATACTATGGCTACACCTTC. This chain links TRBV19 with TRBJ1-2, with 11 bases matching TRBD1. J was trimmed by 3 bases and V by 5 bases; bases with no gene match: 11. CDR3 length: 17 residues. CDR1 is LNHDA, CDR2 SQIVND, per germline (reference sequence).

The chain uses TRBV15 and TRBJ1-4, with D tentatively TRBD1 (6 bases). V gave up 2 bases and J gave up 0 bases, with 13 bases separating them. Germline assignment: CDR1 LNHNV and CDR2 YYDKDF (reference sequence). The length of the CDR3 is 17 residues. CDR3 in DNA: TGTGCCACCAGCAGAACGTGGGGGCAAACAACTAATGAAAAACTGTTTTTT. It translates to CATSRTWGQTTNEKLFF.